The following is a TCR beta chain sequence with its context. The antigen is not known. The data were taken from a study of OX40 agonist ivuxolimab in advanced cancers. Study overall: Patients in dose escalation had liver, melanoma, kidney or head and neck cancers. Earlier treatment with anti-PD-1, anti-PD-L1 or anti-CTLA-4 was permitted, and roughly 40% had received some. Regarding the study as a whole: There was clonal expansion of CD4+ and CD8+ blood T cells by week 6 at 0.1 to 3.0 mg/kg.

Sequencing used immunoSEQ multiplex PCR; TCRdb keeps in-frame clones, though not all of them. Seen here are about 45,000 clones, about nine tenths observed once, and the top ten hold approximately 0.97%. This TCR was recovered from an adult with an advanced solid tumor such as melanoma, head and neck, liver or kidney cancer. The material was CD4+ or CD8+ T cells sorted from blood, obtained in a trial of the OX40 agonist ivuxolimab.

The CDR3 sequence: CASSLSGGQGFFF. CDR3 coding DNA: TGTGCCAGCAGCTTATCAGGGGGACAGGGATTTTTCTTT. This rearrangement joins TRBV11-2 to TRBJ1-1; 9 positions agree with TRBD1. CDR3 length: 13 amino acids. J lost 13 bases, V lost 2 bases, and 8 bases had no gene match. Germline CDR1 is SGHAT and CDR2 is FQNNGV.